In its sample, the clone carrying this TCR beta chain was seen a few times. Germline CDR1 MDHEN, CDR2 SYDVKM. The CDR3 runs 12 residues. Trimming at V came to 9 bases and at J to 3 bases, leaving 3 bases not matched to a gene. The data belong to a study of blood T cell repertoires in COVID-19. Overall study: Specimens from acute and convalescent COVID-19 originated in the United States, Italy and Spain. The analysed material was cDNA or gDNA that came from T cells, B-cell-depleted T cells, or PBMCs.

Under the authors' procedure: Counts of nucleated cells, estimated from reference gene primer amplification, were obtained. Clones were sequenced by immunoSEQ multiplex PCR, and TCRdb holds only the in-frame ones, with some missing. V and J calls and clone size are copied from that table; D and trimming were computed from the DNA. The sample carries 100,000 to 150,000 clones, around 80% recorded once. The TCR was taken from a woman aged 50 to 65 with acute or convalescent COVID-19. This chain joins TRBV28 and TRBJ2-7, with TRBD1 matching 9 bases. Sample: peripheral blood. CDR3 loop: CASRDRVYEQYF. In DNA, the CDR3 is TGTGCCAGTAGGGACAGGGTCTACGAGCAGTACTTC.